This TCR beta chain comes out of a study of ipilimumab plus nivolumab after autologous stem cell transplantation. Study summary: The myeloma cohort included high-risk transplant-naive patients and patients relapsing within 3 years of a first autologous transplant. Study-wide points: The authors say TCR, Treg and microbiome findings warrant further study.

In the case of this clone: As yet, its antigen is unknown.

The data were produced by immunoSEQ multiplex PCR, yet TCRdb's version contains in-frame clones alone and is incomplete. Counted here are 4,000 to 5,000 clones, more than 65% occurring once; the ten biggest clones make up 28%. Patients got ipilimumab 1 mg/kg beginning 14 to 28 days post-transplant. Patients got 3 mg/kg IV nivolumab weeks 1, 4, 7, 10, then biweekly through week 26. The sequence was collected from a male donor with multiple myeloma. The material was PBMCs, obtained in a trial of ipilimumab plus nivolumab as post-transplant consolidation.

CDR3 sequence (DNA): TGTGCCAGCAGCCTCGGGACAGCTCCTAACTATGGCTACACCTTC. Translating it yields CASSLGTAPNYGYTF. The chain is built from TRBV6-5 and TRBJ1-2, with 7 bases aligning to TRBD1. The V gene's germline CDR1 is MNHEY and CDR2 SVGAGI. V dropped 6 bases and J dropped 0; count of bases not matched to a gene: 7. This CDR3 has 15 residues.